This entry lists 19 T cell receptor beta chains sequenced from one sample in a study of OX40 agonist ivuxolimab in advanced cancers. Repertoires were generated with immunoSEQ multiplex PCR, while TCRdb's copy carries only in-frame clones and drops some. The profile shows more than 100,000 clones, 90% of them singletons. Here the sequenced sample was CD4+ or CD8+ T cells sorted from blood, taken in a trial of the OX40 agonist ivuxolimab. The receptors derive from an adult with an advanced solid tumor such as melanoma, head and neck, liver or kidney cancer.

The chain uses TRBV28 and TRBJ2-2; D remains ambiguous. V lost 7 bases and J 7 bases, leaving 19 bases between the germline ends. Germline CDR1 is MDHEN and CDR2 is SYDVKM. CDR3 length: 15 amino acids. In nucleotides, the CDR3 is TGTGCCAGCAAACTACGTCCCGGGCCGGGCGGGGAGCTGTTTTTT. As protein: CASKLRPGPGGELFF.

This chain joins TRBV11-1 and TRBJ2-5; D is undetermined. The DNA end lines up better with TRBJ2-7; the J call may be wrong. The germline CDR1 and CDR2 sequences are SGHAT and FQDESV (reference sequence). The CDR3 is made up of 14 amino acids. As DNA, the CDR3 is TGTGCCAGCAGCTCGACGACAATAGCCTACGAGCAGTACTTC. As protein: CASSSTTIAYEQYF.

This chain uses TRBV11-2 with TRBJ1-1; TRBD1 is a possible D gene (5 bases). The V gene lost 5 bases and the J gene lost 5 bases, with 24 bases spanning the gap. The CDR3 runs 17 residues. Per the germline V gene, CDR1 is SGHAT and CDR2 is FQNNGV. The CDR3 loop is CASSLGPERGGGTEAFF. CDR3 bases: TGTGCCAGCAGCCTAGGCCCAGAGAGGGGAGGTGGAACTGAAGCTTTCTTT.

The CDR3 region is CASSTRGWNPTGDYGYTF. CDR3 bases: TGTGCCAGTAGTACCCGTGGTTGGAACCCGACAGGGGACTATGGCTACACCTTC. This chain uses TRBV19 with TRBJ1-2; 8 nucleotides align to TRBD1. The germline CDR1 and CDR2 sequences are LNHDA and SQIVND (reference sequence). This CDR3 region has 18 residues. The ends lost 4 bases at V and 3 bases at J; junction bases unmatched: 16.

This clone was seen once. The chain links TRBV19 to TRBJ2-5, with D perhaps TRBD1 or TRBD2 (5 bases each). Germline CDR1 reads LNHDA; CDR2 reads SQIVND (reference sequence). There are 16 residues in the CDR3. Deletions cut 5 bases from V and 1 base from J, with 17 bases between. In nucleotides, the CDR3 is TGTGCCAGTAGTCCTATGGGGGTATGGGGCCAAGAGACCCAGTACTTC. Translated: CASSPMGVWGQETQYF.

The chain has TRBV6-6 and TRBJ1-1, with 8 positions matching TRBD1. The germline V gene encodes CDR1 MNHNY and CDR2 SVGAGI (reference sequence). The V and J ends lost 5 bases and 7 bases, in that order; junction bases with no gene match: 9. The CDR3 consists of 14 residues. CDR3 nucleotide sequence: TGTGCCAGCAGTCCACGGACAGGGTTAGTTGAAGCTTTCTTT. It specifies CASSPRTGLVEAFF.

The chain has TRBV10-3 and TRBJ2-7; 10 bases map to TRBD1. The germline V gene has CDR1 ENHRY and CDR2 SYGVKD. J was trimmed by 5 bases and V by 3 bases; bases with no gene match: 7. There are 15 residues in the CDR3. Written as DNA, the CDR3 is TGTGCCATCAGTGACAGGGACAGGGGACCCAACGAGCAGTACTTC. This translates into CAISDRDRGPNEQYF.

The sample holds one count of this clone. The V and J genes are TRBV27 and TRBJ1-1; D gene ambiguous. Germline V lookup: CDR1 MNHEY, CDR2 SMNVEV (reference sequence). The V end was cut by 2 bases, the J end by 5 bases, with 12 bases between. The CDR3 contains 14 residues. The CDR3 loop reads CASSLALGSTEAFF. CDR3 bases: TGTGCCAGCAGTTTAGCGCTGGGGAGTACTGAAGCTTTCTTT.

J is TRBJ2-5 and V is TRBV12-5, with no clear D. This CDR3 has 15 residues. Germline assignment: CDR1 LGHNT and CDR2 FRNRAP. The V gene lost 4 bases and the J gene lost 3 bases, with 15 bases spanning the gap. This chain's CDR3 is CASGSPGRTEETQYF. Here the CDR3 DNA reads TGTGCTAGTGGTTCCCCGGGCCGTACGGAAGAGACCCAGTACTTC. Using reference TRBV12-5 and TRBJ2-5 for the parts outside the CDR3, the full variable domain is DARVTQTPRHKVTEMGQEVTMRCQPILGHNTVFWYRQTMMQGLELLAYFRNRAPLDDSGMPKDRFSAEMPDATLATLKIQPSEPRDSAVYFCASGSPGRTEETQYFGPGTRLLVL.

This chain joins TRBV9 and TRBJ2-3, with 8 bases lining up with TRBD1. Germline CDR1 is SGDLS and CDR2 is YYNGEE. The CDR3 is 16 residues long. V trimming: 0 bases; J trimming: 2 bases; junction bases outside the gene matches: 5. The CDR3 sequence is CASSVDLTGATDTQYF. The CDR3 DNA is TGTGCCAGCAGCGTAGATCTGACAGGGGCCACAGATACGCAGTATTTT.

On this clone: Other DNA sequences in this sample translate to the same CDR3. The genes are TRBV5-1 and TRBJ2-2; 9 bases agree with TRBD2. The CDR3 has 15 amino acids. The ends lost 0 bases at V and 3 bases at J; junction bases unmatched: 0. Germline lookup yields CDR1 SGHRS and CDR2 YFSETQ. CDR3 in amino acids: CASSLGLADTGELFF. The CDR3 nucleotides are TGCGCCAGCAGCTTGGGACTAGCGGACACCGGGGAGCTGTTTTTT.

The V and J genes are TRBV14 and TRBJ1-1; TRBD1 matches 9 bases. Germline V lookup: CDR1 SGHDN, CDR2 FVKESK. The J segment lost 0 bases and the V segment lost 4 bases, leaving 6 bases of the junction unmatched. The CDR3 is 16 residues long. CDR3 coding DNA: TGTGCCAGCAGCCTGACAGGGGGAATCATGAACACTGAAGCTTTCTTT. The encoded protein is CASSLTGGIMNTEAFF.

The chain couples TRBV11-2 to TRBJ2-5, with no clear D. Germline V gene lookup returns CDR1 SGHAT and CDR2 FQNNGV. The length of the CDR3 is 14 residues. V was pared by 4 bases and J by 5 bases, with 14 bases between. DNA of the CDR3: TGTGCCAGCAGCTCACACACCGTGGGGGAGACCCAGTACTTC. Its translation: CASSSHTVGETQYF.

The CDR3 protein is CAWNVGTPKGTEAFF. The CDR3 DNA is TGTGCCTGGAATGTGGGGACGCCGAAGGGGACTGAAGCTTTCTTT. The chain carries TRBV30 and TRBJ1-1; possible D gene TRBD1, 5 bases. V was clipped by 4 bases and J by 5 bases, with 20 bases between them. CDR3 size: 15 residues. The V gene's germline CDR1 is GTSNPN and CDR2 SVGIG (reference sequence).

The chain joins TRBV28 to TRBJ1-4; 10 bases are shared with TRBD1. Germline lookup yields CDR1 MDHEN and CDR2 SYDVKM. The V segment lost 5 bases and the J segment 2 bases; nucleotides outside the gene matches: 2. The CDR3 has 15 amino acids. Here the CDR3 DNA reads TGTGCCAGCAGTGGGACAGGGGCGACTAATGAAAAACTGTTTTTT. It encodes CASSGTGATNEKLFF.

V usage is TRBV4-1 and J usage is TRBJ2-1; 12 positions agree with TRBD2. Germline loops: CDR1 MGHRA, CDR2 YSYEKL. The CDR3 totals 17 residues. After removal of 3 bases from V and 1 base from J, the junction contained 4 bases not matched to a gene. The CDR3 nucleotides read TGCGCCAGCAGCCAGGGAGGACTAGCGGGATCCTACAATGAGCAGTTCTTC. It encodes CASSQGGLAGSYNEQFF.

This clone was seen a few times. V usage is TRBV11-3 and J usage is TRBJ1-1; D is undetermined. The V and J ends lost 4 bases and 8 bases respectively, with 17 bases between them. The CDR3 runs 14 residues. Germline V gene sequence: CDR1 SGHNT, CDR2 YENEEA. In DNA, the CDR3 is TGTGCCAGCAGCTCCACCCCAGGCAGCGGCGAAGCTTTCTTT. It yields the protein CASSSTPGSGEAFF. The full variable domain, its missing parts supplied by reference TRBV11-3 and TRBJ1-1, is EAGVVQSPRYKIIEKKQPVAFWCNPISGHNTLYWYLQNLGQGPELLIRYENEEAVDDSQLPKDRFSAERLKGVDSTLKIQPAELGDSAVYLCASSSTPGSGEAFFGQGTRLTVV.

V is TRBV18 and J is TRBJ1-1; D unclear. Trimming cost V 3 bases and J 8 bases, with 7 bases left between them. CDR1 is KGHSH and CDR2 is LQKENI in the germline V gene. The CDR3 contains 11 residues. CDR3 loop: CASSPSDEAFF. The CDR3 region has the DNA TGTGCCAGCTCACCTTCGGACGAAGCTTTCTTT. Together with reference TRBV18 and TRBJ1-1, the CDR3 gives the full variable domain: NAGVMQNPRHLVRRRGQEARLRCSPMKGHSHVYWYRQLPEEGLKFMVYLQKENIIDESGMPKERFSAEFPKEGPSILRIQQVVRGDSAAYFCASSPSDEAFFGQGTRLTVV.

The J gene is TRBJ2-5, the V gene TRBV5-4; D is possibly TRBD1 (6 bases). Germline lookup yields CDR1 SGHNT and CDR2 YYREEE (reference sequence). Trimming removed 3 bases from V and 5 bases from J, with 17 bases in between. The CDR3 contains 15 residues. The CDR3 DNA reads TGTGCCAGCAGCTCCCGGACACAGGGCCCGGAGACCCAGTACTTC. This codes for CASSSRTQGPETQYF.